These 15 T cell receptor beta chains were all obtained from the same sample, sequenced in a study of spatial heterogeneity in lung cancer. Documented time point: sample taken at primary tumor resection. Tumor, nontumor lung or frozen PBMC supplied whole RNA that was sequenced unsorted. TCRdb re-called the 5' RACE reads through MiXCR, storing one row per CDR3 protein. Of some 70,000 distinct CDR3 sequences listed, roughly 13% are singletons. The source material was PBMCs, sampled at surgery. Every receptor here comes from a male donor with early-stage non-small cell lung cancer.

The sample holds a few counts of this clonotype. The chain uses TRBV7-9 and TRBJ2-3; TRBD2 might be the D (5 bases). The germline gives CDR1 SEHNR, CDR2 FQNEAQ (reference sequence). The CDR3 loop spans 13 amino acids. V lost 5 bases, J lost 8 bases, and 14 bases lay in between. In DNA, the CDR3 is TGTGCCAGCAGCATAGGAGCGGCTCCTACGCAGTATTTT. Its translation: CASSIGAAPTQYF.

The chain recombines TRBV7-8 with TRBJ1-2; D may be TRBD1 (5 bases). V shed 0 bases and J shed 4 bases, with 12 bases lying between them. This CDR3 has 15 residues. Germline lookup yields CDR1 SGHVS and CDR2 FQNEAQ. Written as DNA, the CDR3 is TGTGCCAGCAGCTTAGCGGGGGATAAAGCCTATGGCTACACCTTC. It yields the protein CASSLAGDKAYGYTF.

This clonotype was recorded at least ten times. The chain is built from TRBV29-1 and TRBJ2-7; D gene ambiguous. V was trimmed by 1 base and J by 0 bases, leaving 4 bases between them. The germline gives CDR1 SQVTM, CDR2 ANQGSEA. This CDR3 region has 12 residues. The CDR3 here is CSVEGLSYEQYF. CDR3 DNA: TGCAGCGTTGAAGGCCTCTCCTACGAGCAGTACTTC.

V gene TRBV7-2 combines with J gene TRBJ2-6, with 14 bases fitting TRBD2. Trimming cost V 2 bases and J 2 bases; bases outside gene matches: 5. The CDR3 runs 19 residues. Germline-derived CDR1 and CDR2 are SGHTA and FQGNSA. Written as DNA, the CDR3 is TGTGCCAGCAGCTTACAGCGACTAGCGGGAGGGACTGGGGCCAACGTCCTGACTTTC. Translation gives CASSLQRLAGGTGANVLTF.

The V call is TRBV5-6, the J call TRBJ2-2; 11 bases fit TRBD1. CDR1 is SGHDT and CDR2 is YYEEEE in the germline V gene. This CDR3 is built from 16 residues. After removal of 4 bases from V and 5 bases from J, the junction contained 7 bases not matched to a gene. CDR3 region: CASSLDRGLGTGELFF. CDR3 nucleotides: TGTGCCAGCAGCCTGGACAGGGGGCTTGGTACCGGGGAGCTGTTTTTT.

By sample share, this clonotype is medium-sized (0.01 to 0.1%). The chain joins TRBV7-8 to TRBJ2-3, with 13 bases matching TRBD2. The trim removed 5 bases at V and 1 base at J, leaving 0 bases unmatched. Germline-derived CDR1 and CDR2 are SGHVS and FQNEAQ. CDR3 size: 15 residues. CDR3: CASSGLAGGTDTQYF. CDR3 DNA: TGTGCCAGCAGCGGACTAGCGGGAGGCACAGATACGCAGTATTTT. The complete variable domain, with remaining parts taken from reference TRBV7-8 and TRBJ2-3, reads GAGVSQSPRYKVAKRGQDVALRCDPISGHVSLFWYQQALGQGPEFLTYFQNEAQLDKSGLPSDRFFAERPEGSVSTLKIQRTQQEDSAVYLCASSGLAGGTDTQYFGPGTRLTVL.

This clonotype was seen more than once but under ten times. This rearrangement joins TRBV27 to TRBJ2-2; D perhaps matches TRBD2 (5 bases). Trimming stripped 5 bases from V and 6 bases from J, with 13 bases between. Germline V CDR1 and CDR2: MNHEY, SMNVEV (reference sequence). The CDR3 loop spans 14 amino acids. The CDR3 region is CASSRNVGAGELFF. The CDR3 bases are TGTGCCAGCAGTCGAAACGTCGGGGCCGGGGAGCTGTTTTTT.

This clonotype showed up just a few times. The chain joins TRBV7-9 to TRBJ1-6, with 7 nucleotides matching TRBD1. V shed 5 bases and J 5 bases; nucleotides not matched to a gene: 3. The CDR3 totals 14 residues. CDR1 SEHNR and CDR2 FQNEAQ come from the germline V gene (reference sequence). The CDR3 DNA sequence: TGTGCCAGCAGCCCGACAGGGAATAATTCACCCCTCCACTTT. This sequence encodes CASSPTGNNSPLHF.

This clonotype has a handful of counts. The chain has TRBV20-1 and TRBJ1-5; no firm D call. The CDR3 length is 12 residues. Germline-derived CDR1 and CDR2 are DFQATT and SNEGSKA (reference sequence). V was clipped by 2 bases and J by 1 base, with 3 bases between them. The CDR3 DNA follows: TGCAGTGCTAGATTAAGCAATCAGCCCCAGCATTTT. This gives the protein CSARLSNQPQHF.

In its sample, this clonotype was seen a few times. The genes are TRBV20-1 and TRBJ1-1; D gene unclear. Germline V CDR1 and CDR2: DFQATT, SNEGSKA (reference sequence). This CDR3 spans 13 amino acids. V lost 3 bases, J lost 3 bases, and 11 bases lay in between. CDR3 sequence reads: CSARSDGYTEAFF. CDR3 nucleotide sequence: TGCAGTGCTAGGTCGGACGGTTACACTGAAGCTTTCTTT.

This clonotype has more than one count but fewer than ten. This chain uses TRBV5-4 with TRBJ2-5; 10 bases match TRBD2. CDR1 SGHNT and CDR2 YYREEE come from the germline V gene (reference sequence). V lost 4 bases to trimming and J lost 4 bases; unmatched junction nucleotides: 10. There are 16 residues in the CDR3. This chain's CDR3 is CASSPTSTSGPETQYF. The CDR3 bases are TGTGCCAGCAGCCCAACATCGACTAGCGGGCCAGAGACCCAGTACTTC.

A few counts support this clonotype. The genes are TRBV7-2 and TRBJ2-7; 10 bases agree with TRBD1. The CDR3 covers 14 residues. After removal of 3 bases from V and 6 bases from J, the junction contained 5 bases not matched to a gene. Per the germline V gene, CDR1 is SGHTA and CDR2 is FQGNSA. CDR3 protein: CASSFRDRGREQYF. CDR3 DNA sequence: TGTGCCAGCAGCTTCCGGGACAGGGGCCGCGAGCAGTACTTC.

This clonotype has just a few counts. The rearrangement uses TRBV25-1 and TRBJ2-1; D unresolved. CDR3 length: 12 amino acids. Trimming took 4 bases from V and 6 from J, leaving 7 bases between them. Germline-derived CDR1 and CDR2 are MGHDK and SYGVNS. The CDR3 DNA sequence: TGTGCCAGCAGTGGGAGCCCCAATGAGCAGTTCTTC. Its protein is CASSGSPNEQFF.

A few counts support this clonotype. The gene calls are TRBV9 and TRBJ2-1; D is possibly TRBD2 (5 bases). The CDR3 is made up of 16 amino acids. Germline V CDR1 and CDR2: SGDLS, YYNGEE. V lost 0 bases and J lost 6, with 16 bases in between. This chain's CDR3 is CASSVVRSSSFNEQFF. As DNA, the CDR3 is TGTGCCAGCAGCGTAGTTCGGTCTAGCTCGTTCAATGAGCAGTTCTTC.

This clonotype was picked up one time. The CDR3 nucleotides read TGTGCCAGCAGTGGGGACAGGGCTGAAAAACTGTTTTTT. It translates to CASSGDRAEKLFF. This chain links TRBV12-3 or TRBV12-4 with TRBJ1-4; the match to TRBD1 covers 9 bases. J lost 7 bases, V lost 5 bases, and 2 bases had no gene match. This CDR3 region has 13 residues.